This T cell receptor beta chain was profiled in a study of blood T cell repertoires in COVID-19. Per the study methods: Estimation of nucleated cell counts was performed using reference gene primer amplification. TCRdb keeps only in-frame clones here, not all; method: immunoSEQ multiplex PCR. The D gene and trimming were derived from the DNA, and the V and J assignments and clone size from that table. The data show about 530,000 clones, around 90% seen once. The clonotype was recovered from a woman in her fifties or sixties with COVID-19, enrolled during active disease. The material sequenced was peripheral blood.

Here the CDR3 reads CASSYPSGGSGTDTQYF. In DNA form, the CDR3 reads TGTGCCAGCAGCTACCCTTCGGGGGGGTCGGGTACAGATACGCAGTATTTT. The chain recombines TRBV7-2 with TRBJ2-3, with 8 bases identical to TRBD2. The CDR3 covers 17 residues. Looked up from germline, CDR1 is SGHTA and CDR2 is FQGNSA. V lost 4 bases, J lost 3 bases, and 12 bases stayed unmatched.